This T cell receptor beta chain was found in a study of T cells after yellow fever vaccination. Overall study: SMART-Seq v4 Ultra Low Input served to prepare low-cell-number fractions.

This clonotype was counted only a few times. No antigen is known for it. TCRdb re-analysed the 5' RACE reads in MiXCR, keeping a single row per CDR3 protein. The sample has 140,000 to 150,000 distinct CDR3 sequences; 5% to 8% are singletons. Trimming removed 8 bases at V and 1 base at J, with 13 bases between. CDR3 length: 14 residues. Germline V gene lookup returns CDR1 ENHRY and CDR2 SYGVKD. Study observations and caveats: Abundant clonotypes (contaminants from the bulk population) could be present in FACS-sorted repertoires. Boosting was followed by the reappearance of most primary-vaccination clones (less than 98% CD4, about 90% CD8). The secondary response showed a weaker magnitude and a faster peak, day 5 versus 15.

The V and J genes are TRBV10-3 and TRBJ2-3; D might be TRBD1 (5 bases). Sample: CD4+ T cells sorted from PBMCs, taken 10 days after the yellow fever booster vaccination. The clonotype was recovered from a man aged 25 to 40 who received the YFV17D yellow fever vaccine. The CDR3 DNA sequence: TGTGCCATCTCGATGACACAGGGCACAGATACGCAGTATTTT. It translates to CAISMTQGTDTQYF.